A selection of T cell receptor beta chains follows, all from one sample in a study of blood T cell repertoires in COVID-19. Using immunoSEQ multiplex PCR, the repertoire was profiled, and TCRdb retains in-frame clones only, with some absent. The sample lists 150,000 to 200,000 clones, roughly 85% occurring once. The sample taken for sequencing was peripheral blood. The receptors were gathered from a woman in her sixties with acute or convalescent COVID-19. Each CDR3 is given with its conserved first and last residue. A D gene is named only where the DNA matches it firmly. Only part of the rows carry a size: once, few, many, or a class if the clone is expanded.

CDR3aa,CDR3nt,abundance,v_gene,d_gene,j_gene
CASSSPGTSGRSADTQYF,TGTGCCAGCAGCTCCCCCGGGACTAGCGGGAGGTCGGCAGATACGCAGTATTTT,NA,TRBV12-1,NA,TRBJ2-3
CASSLPAGTEAFF,TGTGCCAGCAGCCTCCCGGCGGGCACTGAAGCTTTCTTT,once,TRBV28,NA,TRBJ1-1
CAWSLRGSGANVLTF,TGTGCCTGGAGTTTAAGAGGATCTGGGGCCAACGTCCTGACTTTC,NA,TRBV30,NA,TRBJ2-6
CASSPEGVVGNEKLFF,TGTGCCAGTAGTCCCGAGGGGGTAGTAGGGAATGAAAAACTGTTTTTT,NA,TRBV19,NA,TRBJ1-4
CASSLALTTGELFF,TGTGCCAGCAGCTTGGCACTAACCACCGGGGAGCTGTTTTTT,NA,TRBV5-4,NA,TRBJ2-2
CASSQVEAEWSLRFF,TGTGCCAGCAGCCAAGTAGAGGCTGAATGGTCCCTGCGCTTCTTC,NA,TRBV3-1/TRBV3-2,NA,TRBJ2-1
CAIIGDTHNEQFF,TGTGCCATCATAGGGGACACACACAATGAGCAGTTCTTC,NA,TRBV10-3,NA,TRBJ2-1
CASSQGQINVLTF,TGTGCCAGCAGTCAAGGACAGATCAACGTCCTGACTTTC,few,TRBV7-9,NA,TRBJ2-6
CASSLVGEKLFF,TGCGCCAGCAGCTTGGTTGGCGAAAAACTGTTTTTT,NA,TRBV5-1,NA,TRBJ1-4
CASSPFVGPKAFF,TGTGCCAGCAGCCCTTTCGTGGGGCCGAAAGCTTTCTTT,NA,TRBV28,NA,TRBJ1-1
CASSAGQEIQETQYF,TGCGCCAGCAGCGCCGGACAGGAGATACAAGAGACCCAGTACTTC,NA,TRBV5-1,TRBD1,TRBJ2-5
CASSYPSGKGDTEAFF,TGTGCCAGCAGTTACCCCTCAGGGAAAGGGGACACTGAAGCTTTCTTT,NA,TRBV6-6,NA,TRBJ1-1
CASSIGLAGGSASTDTQYF,TGTGCCAGCAGCATAGGACTAGCGGGAGGGTCCGCTAGCACAGATACGCAGTATTTT,NA,TRBV9,TRBD2,TRBJ2-3
CASSQDAASFEQFF,TGTGCCAGCAGCCAAGATGCGGCTAGCTTTGAGCAGTTCTTC,NA,TRBV3-1/TRBV3-2,NA,TRBJ2-1
CASSLAGTASYEQYF,TGTGCCAGCAGCTTAGCGGGGACAGCATCCTACGAGCAGTACTTC,NA,TRBV7-9,TRBD1,TRBJ2-7
CASSSLYEQYF,TGTGCCAGCAGTTCCCTTTACGAGCAGTACTTC,NA,TRBV28,NA,TRBJ2-7
CASSQGLNTEAFF,TGTGCCAGCAGCCAGGGCCTGAACACTGAAGCTTTCTTT,NA,TRBV11-3,NA,TRBJ1-1
CATSDRASGGAGAQYF,TGTGCCACCAGTGATCGGGCTAGTGGTGGGGCAGGGGCCCAGTACTTC,NA,TRBV24-1,NA,TRBJ2-5
CASSPGLAGDYTQFF,TGTGCCAGCAGTCCCGGACTAGCGGGAGATTACACGCAGTTCTTC,NA,TRBV27,TRBD2,TRBJ2-1
CATSDSQSNYGYTF,TGTGCCACCAGTGACTCTCAGTCTAACTATGGCTACACCTTC,NA,TRBV24-1,NA,TRBJ1-2
CASSSYRGETQYF,TGTGCCAGCAGTTCCTACAGGGGGGAGACCCAGTACTTC,NA,TRBV7-9,TRBD1,TRBJ2-5
CASSASGSSYNEQFF,TGTGCCAGCAGCGCTAGCGGGAGTTCCTACAATGAGCAGTTCTTC,NA,TRBV7-3,TRBD2,TRBJ2-1
CASSERTGGYTGELFF,TGTGCCAGCAGCGAAAGGACAGGGGGCTACACCGGGGAGCTGTTTTTT,NA,TRBV9,TRBD1,TRBJ2-2
CASRDRQKLFF,TGTGCCAGTAGGGACAGGCAAAAACTGTTTTTT,NA,TRBV27,TRBD1,TRBJ1-4
CASSGRDRGDPEAFF,TGCGCCAGCAGCGGCCGGGACAGGGGGGATCCTGAAGCTTTCTTT,NA,TRBV5-1,TRBD1,TRBJ1-1
CASRPSTGSTRQYF,TGTGCCAGCAGACCATCTACCGGGAGTACGAGGCAGTACTTC,once,TRBV27,NA,TRBJ2-7
CASCLGGQPGNTIYF,TGCGCCAGCTGCCTGGGAGGACAGCCTGGAAACACCATATATTTT,NA,TRBV5-1,NA,TRBJ1-3
CASSPLLLRYGYTF,TGTGCCAGCAGCCCCCTACTGCTGAGGTATGGCTACACCTTC,NA,TRBV25-1,NA,TRBJ1-2
CASSPLRDNEQFF,TGCGCCAGCAGCCCCTTACGGGACAATGAGCAGTTCTTC,few,TRBV5-1,NA,TRBJ2-1
CSDQTGTYNEQFF,TGCAGCGACCAAACCGGGACTTACAATGAGCAGTTCTTC,NA,TRBV29-1,NA,TRBJ2-1
CASSLAVEGGGELFF,TGCGCCAGCAGCTTGGCCGTGGAAGGCGGCGGGGAGCTGTTTTTT,NA,TRBV5-1,NA,TRBJ2-2
CSVETRRSGEQFF,TGCAGCGTTGAAACGAGGAGAAGCGGGGAGCAGTTCTTC,few,TRBV29-1,NA,TRBJ2-1
CASILWGTGQQFF,TGTGCCAGCATCCTCTGGGGGACAGGGCAGCAGTTCTTC,NA,TRBV5-5,TRBD1,TRBJ2-1
CSASGELSEGGYNEQFF,TGCAGTGCTAGTGGGGAACTTAGCGAGGGAGGCTACAATGAGCAGTTCTTC,NA,TRBV20-1,NA,TRBJ2-1
CASSVGPGTGPAQETQYF,TGTGCCAGCAGCGTCGGACCGGGGACAGGCCCAGCCCAAGAGACCCAGTACTTC,NA,TRBV9,TRBD1,TRBJ2-5
CASTLLGSYNEQFF,TGCGCCAGCACTCTACTAGGATCCTACAATGAGCAGTTCTTC,NA,TRBV5-1,NA,TRBJ2-1
CASSLLQGKAFF,TGTGCCAGCAGTTTATTACAGGGGAAAGCTTTCTTT,NA,TRBV28,TRBD1,TRBJ1-1
CASALDLRLNTIYF,TGTGCCAGCGCCCTAGACCTACGTTTAAACACCATATATTTT,NA,TRBV2,NA,TRBJ1-3
CASSQAGNGKWEQYF,TGTGCCAGCAGCCAAGCGGGGAATGGGAAGTGGGAGCAGTACTTC,NA,TRBV3-1/TRBV3-2,NA,TRBJ2-7
CASSSGQGAFTSGNTIYF,TGTGCCAGCAGCTCGGGACAGGGGGCGTTTACCTCTGGAAACACCATATATTTT,NA,TRBV9,TRBD1,TRBJ1-3
CASSSLAGGRAYEQYF,TGTGCCAGCAGCTCACTAGCGGGAGGGAGGGCCTACGAGCAGTACTTC,once,TRBV5-4,TRBD2,TRBJ2-7
CASSPSLAGEWGMSNEQFF,TGTGCCAGCTCACCTTCCCTAGCGGGAGAATGGGGGATGTCAAATGAGCAGTTCTTC,once,TRBV18,TRBD2,TRBJ2-1
CASSLRGRSGSTDTQYF,TGTGCCAGCAGCTTACGCGGGAGGTCGGGGTCTACAGATACGCAGTATTTT,NA,TRBV7-2,TRBD2,TRBJ2-3
CATLAAAPNYGYTF,TGTGCCACCCTTGCGGCGGCTCCTAACTATGGCTACACCTTC,NA,TRBV28,NA,TRBJ1-2
CASSLTPRLAGVTYEQYF,TGTGCCAGCAGCTTAACCCCCCGACTAGCGGGAGTAACCTACGAGCAGTACTTC,NA,TRBV7-3,TRBD2,TRBJ2-7
CASSYSRQGALPDQPQHF,TGTGCCAGCAGTTACTCGAGACAGGGGGCACTCCCCGATCAGCCCCAGCATTTT,once,TRBV6-2/TRBV6-3,TRBD1,TRBJ1-5